The 18 T cell receptor beta chains below come from one sample, sequenced in a study of T cells in tumors after PD-1 blockade. Repertoires were generated with immunoSEQ multiplex PCR, while TCRdb's copy carries only in-frame clones and drops some. This sample has about 34,000 clones; roughly four fifths occur once, and the top ten carry around two fifths. The material sequenced was PBMCs, taken after anti-PD-1 treatment. These receptors were collected from a human donor with basal cell carcinoma.

This CDR3 is CAWKGTGAVRYGYTF. CDR3 sequence (DNA): TGTGCCTGGAAGGGGACAGGGGCGGTGAGGTATGGCTACACCTTC. The chain recombines TRBV30 with TRBJ1-2, with 10 bases aligning to TRBD1. CDR1 and CDR2 (germline): GTSNPN, SVGIG (reference sequence). The CDR3 is made up of 15 amino acids. Unmatched junction bases numbered 10, after V lost 4 bases and J lost 5 bases. Based on the CDR3 plus reference TRBV30 and TRBJ1-2, the full variable domain is SQTIHQWPATLVQPVGSPLSLECTVEGTSNPNLYWYRQAAGRGLQLLFYSVGIGQISSEVPQNLSASRPQDRQFILSSKKLLLSDSGFYLCAWKGTGAVRYGYTFGSGTRLTVV.

The table lists this clone with a few counts. The chain couples TRBV7-6 to TRBJ2-1; D gene unclear. Germline V lookup: CDR1 SGHVS, CDR2 FNYEAQ. This CDR3 is 17 amino acids long. V was cut by 5 bases and J by 4 bases, with 21 bases left in between. The chain's CDR3 is CASSPSLPGGRYNEQFF. The DNA of the CDR3 is TGTGCCAGCAGCCCATCTCTCCCCGGCGGTCGATACAATGAGCAGTTCTTC. Variable domain in full (rest from reference TRBV7-6 and TRBJ2-1): GAGVSQSPRYKVTKRGQDVALRCDPISGHVSLYWYRQALGQGPEFLTYFNYEAQQDKSGLPNDRFSAERPEGSISTLTIQRTEQRDSAMYRCASSPSLPGGRYNEQFFGPGTRLTVL.

The CDR3 DNA reads TGTGCCAGCAGCTTGGGCGGGGGCCAGCGGGGTACGCAGTATTTT. Its protein product is CASSLGGGQRGTQYF. V and J are TRBV7-2 and TRBJ2-3; TRBD2 might be the D (7 bases). Trimming pared 3 bases from V and 8 bases from J, leaving 18 bases between. This CDR3 region has 15 residues. Germline CDR1 is SGHTA and CDR2 is FQGNSA.

This clone was seen a single time. V is TRBV11-3 and J is TRBJ1-1; 7 positions match TRBD1. V was clipped by 5 bases and J by 5 bases; unmatched bases: 14. This CDR3 is 16 amino acids long. CDR1 is SGHNT and CDR2 is YENEEA in the germline V gene. CDR3 DNA: TGTGCCAGCAGCCATCGGAGGGGGCTAAAGTATACTGAAGCTTTCTTT. Its translation is CASSHRRGLKYTEAFF.

Points on this clone: Other DNA sequences of this sample code for an identical CDR3. The chain recombines TRBV5-1 with TRBJ2-2; 13 bases align to TRBD2. The CDR3 runs to 18 residues. Germline V gene lookup returns CDR1 SGHRS and CDR2 YFSETQ. V lost 4 bases to trimming and J lost 1 base; unmatched junction nucleotides: 7. This chain's CDR3 is CASSRILAGGMNTGELFF. CDR3 sequence (DNA): TGCGCCAGCAGCCGGATACTAGCGGGGGGGATGAACACCGGGGAGCTGTTTTTT.

This clone was counted at least ten times. The rearrangement links TRBV4-2 to TRBJ2-1; possibly TRBD1 for D (6 bases). This CDR3 has 15 amino acids. The germline V gene encodes CDR1 LGHNA and CDR2 YNFKEQ. Trimming left V 4 bases short and J 7 bases short, with 17 bases between. The CDR3 DNA follows: TGTGCCAGCAGCCGAGTCGATACAGGGATAAATGAGCAGTTCTTC. It is translated as CASSRVDTGINEQFF.

The sample holds a few counts of this clone. The chain has TRBV6-2 or TRBV6-3 and TRBJ1-5; possibly TRBD1 for D (5 bases). In germline, CDR1 is MNHEY, CDR2 SVGEGT. V lost 2 bases and J lost 5, with 16 bases in between. The CDR3 runs 16 residues. CDR3 sequence: CASSYASAGRDQPQHF. The DNA for the CDR3 is TGTGCCAGCAGTTACGCCAGTGCAGGGAGGGATCAGCCCCAGCATTTT.

V and J are TRBV7-8 and TRBJ2-6, with no clear D. Germline V gene sequence: CDR1 SGHVS, CDR2 FQNEAQ. CDR3 size: 13 residues. The V end was cut by 7 bases, the J end by 3 bases, with 7 bases between. The DNA of the CDR3 is TGTGCCAGCAAAGTAGGTGGGGCCAACGTCCTGACTTTC. It specifies CASKVGGANVLTF.

The gene calls are TRBV6-5 and TRBJ1-5; 7 nucleotides line up with TRBD1. The germline V gene encodes CDR1 MNHEY and CDR2 SVGAGI. This CDR3 comprises 15 residues. J gave up 5 bases and V 6 bases, and 10 bases lay outside the gene matches. The CDR3 is CASSETGPGDQPQHF. The CDR3 bases are TGTGCCAGCAGCGAGACAGGGCCTGGGGATCAGCCCCAGCATTTT.

The rearrangement links TRBV10-3 to TRBJ2-2; 10 nucleotides match TRBD1. The trim removed 5 bases at V and 3 bases at J, leaving 3 bases unmatched. The germline V gene has CDR1 ENHRY and CDR2 SYGVKD. CDR3 length equals 15 residues. CDR3 DNA: TGTGCCATCAGTCCCGGGACAGGGGACACCGGGGAGCTGTTTTTT. Translation gives CAISPGTGDTGELFF.

This clone was picked up one time. The chain recombines TRBV9 with TRBJ2-1, with D perhaps matching TRBD1 (5 bases). V was trimmed by 4 bases and J by 7 bases, leaving 9 bases between them. Germline CDR1 is SGDLS and CDR2 is YYNGEE. The CDR3 runs to 12 residues. CDR3 sequence reads: CASSPHRNEQFF. The CDR3 DNA reads as TGTGCCAGCAGCCCCCACAGGAATGAGCAGTTCTTC.

The rearrangement uses TRBV24-1 and TRBJ2-1; D tentatively fits TRBD1 or TRBD2 (5 bases each). V lost 2 bases and J 8 bases, leaving 18 bases between the germline ends. The CDR3 is made up of 16 amino acids. CDR1 is KGHDR, CDR2 SFDVKD, per germline. CDR3 in DNA: TGTGCCACCAGTGATTCGGGGACCCCCCGCGACCATGAGCAGTTCTTC. This translates into CATSDSGTPRDHEQFF.

CDR3 in DNA: TGTGCCAGCAGCTTAGTCGGGACGTCGAACACCGGGGAGCTGTTTTTT. It specifies CASSLVGTSNTGELFF. V is TRBV7-2 and J is TRBJ2-2, with D perhaps TRBD1 or TRBD2 (5 bases each). The CDR3 is 16 amino acids. The V gene lost 1 base and the J gene lost 0 bases, with 9 bases spanning the gap. CDR1 SGHTA and CDR2 FQGNSA come from the germline V gene.

This clone was observed a handful of times. CDR3 protein: CASSQRAGGDEQFF. The CDR3 DNA reads TGCGCCAGCAGCCAAAGGGCAGGGGGCGATGAGCAGTTCTTC. V is TRBV4-3 and J is TRBJ2-1, with 8 bases matching TRBD1. The germline CDR1 and CDR2 sequences are LGHNA and YSLEER. This CDR3 comprises 14 residues. After removal of 2 bases from V and 8 bases from J, the junction contained 5 bases not matched to a gene.

This clone turned up a few times. The chain couples TRBV2 to TRBJ1-5; 8 positions agree with TRBD1. In germline, CDR1 is SNHLY, CDR2 FYNNEI. The J segment lost 4 bases and the V segment lost 4 bases, leaving 3 bases of the junction unmatched. This CDR3 is built from 14 residues. The CDR3 loop is CASSVWTGNQPQHF. CDR3 bases: TGTGCCAGCAGTGTCTGGACAGGGAATCAGCCCCAGCATTTT.

The V gene is TRBV4-1, the J gene TRBJ1-4, with TRBD1 matching over 10 bases. V shed 4 bases, J shed 6 bases, and the junction held 5 bases outside the gene matches. CDR1 is MGHRA and CDR2 is YSYEKL in the germline V gene. CDR3 size: 15 residues. CDR3 sequence (DNA): TGCGCCAGCAGCCCAACTGGGACAGGGGATGAAAAACTGTTTTTT. This encodes CASSPTGTGDEKLFF.

The chain combines TRBV4-1 with TRBJ1-2; TRBD1 might be the D (5 bases). Trimming took 0 bases from V and 6 from J, leaving 20 bases between them. Germline V gene lookup returns CDR1 MGHRA and CDR2 YSYEKL. This CDR3 region has 17 residues. The CDR3 loop reads CASSQDPWGAASDGYTF. The CDR3 bases are TGCGCCAGCAGCCAAGATCCTTGGGGCGCCGCGAGTGATGGCTACACCTTC.

This clone has a handful of counts. The CDR3 here is CASSGLRGQEQFF. The CDR3 bases are TGTGCCAGCAGTGGACTCAGGGGGCAGGAGCAGTTCTTC. This rearrangement joins TRBV2 to TRBJ2-1; 8 bases agree with TRBD1. This CDR3 is 13 amino acids long. The junction had 6 bases not matched to a gene; V was cut back by 4 bases and J by 10 bases. Germline-derived CDR1 and CDR2 are SNHLY and FYNNEI.